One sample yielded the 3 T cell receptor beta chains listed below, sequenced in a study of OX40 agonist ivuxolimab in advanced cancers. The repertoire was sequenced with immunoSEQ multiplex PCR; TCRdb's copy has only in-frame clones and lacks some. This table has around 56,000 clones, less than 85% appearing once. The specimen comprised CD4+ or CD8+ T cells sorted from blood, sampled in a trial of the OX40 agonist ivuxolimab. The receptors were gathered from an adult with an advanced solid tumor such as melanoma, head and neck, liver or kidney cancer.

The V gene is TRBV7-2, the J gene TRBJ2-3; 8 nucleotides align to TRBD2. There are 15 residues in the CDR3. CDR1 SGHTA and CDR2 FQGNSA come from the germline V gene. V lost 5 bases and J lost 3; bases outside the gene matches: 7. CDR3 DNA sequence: TGTGCCAGCAGCCCACAAAGCGGGAGAACAGATACGCAGTATTTT. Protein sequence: CASSPQSGRTDTQYF.

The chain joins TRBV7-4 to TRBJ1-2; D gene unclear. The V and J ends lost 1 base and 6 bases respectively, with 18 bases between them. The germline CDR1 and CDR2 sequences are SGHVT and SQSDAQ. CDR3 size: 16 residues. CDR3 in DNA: TGTGCCAGCAGCTTAGAGGGTAAAGGAGGGAGAAATGGCTACACCTTC. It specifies CASSLEGKGGRNGYTF.

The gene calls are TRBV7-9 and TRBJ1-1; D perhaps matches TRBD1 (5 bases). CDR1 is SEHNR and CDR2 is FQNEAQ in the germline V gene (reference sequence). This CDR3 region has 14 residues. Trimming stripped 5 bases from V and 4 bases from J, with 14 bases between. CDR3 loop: CASSHSGMGTEAFF. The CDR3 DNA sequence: TGTGCCAGCAGCCATTCAGGGATGGGCACTGAAGCTTTCTTT.